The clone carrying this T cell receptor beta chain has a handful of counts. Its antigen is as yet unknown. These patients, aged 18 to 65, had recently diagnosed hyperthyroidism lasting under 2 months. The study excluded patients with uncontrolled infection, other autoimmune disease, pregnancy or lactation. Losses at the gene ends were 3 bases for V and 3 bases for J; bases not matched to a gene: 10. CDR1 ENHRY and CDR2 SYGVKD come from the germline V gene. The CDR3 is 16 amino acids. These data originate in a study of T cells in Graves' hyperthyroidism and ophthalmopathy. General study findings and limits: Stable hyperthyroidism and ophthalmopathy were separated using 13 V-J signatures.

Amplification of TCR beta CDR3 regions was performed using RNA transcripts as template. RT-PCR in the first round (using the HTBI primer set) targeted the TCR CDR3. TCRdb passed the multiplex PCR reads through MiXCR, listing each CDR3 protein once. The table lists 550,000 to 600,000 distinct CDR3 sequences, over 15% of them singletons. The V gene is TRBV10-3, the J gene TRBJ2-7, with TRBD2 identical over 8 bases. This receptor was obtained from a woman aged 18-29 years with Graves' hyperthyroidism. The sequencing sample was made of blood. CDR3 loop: CAISEGGRSRVYEQYF. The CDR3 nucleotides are TGTGCCATCAGTGAAGGCGGGAGGAGCAGAGTCTACGAGCAGTACTTC.